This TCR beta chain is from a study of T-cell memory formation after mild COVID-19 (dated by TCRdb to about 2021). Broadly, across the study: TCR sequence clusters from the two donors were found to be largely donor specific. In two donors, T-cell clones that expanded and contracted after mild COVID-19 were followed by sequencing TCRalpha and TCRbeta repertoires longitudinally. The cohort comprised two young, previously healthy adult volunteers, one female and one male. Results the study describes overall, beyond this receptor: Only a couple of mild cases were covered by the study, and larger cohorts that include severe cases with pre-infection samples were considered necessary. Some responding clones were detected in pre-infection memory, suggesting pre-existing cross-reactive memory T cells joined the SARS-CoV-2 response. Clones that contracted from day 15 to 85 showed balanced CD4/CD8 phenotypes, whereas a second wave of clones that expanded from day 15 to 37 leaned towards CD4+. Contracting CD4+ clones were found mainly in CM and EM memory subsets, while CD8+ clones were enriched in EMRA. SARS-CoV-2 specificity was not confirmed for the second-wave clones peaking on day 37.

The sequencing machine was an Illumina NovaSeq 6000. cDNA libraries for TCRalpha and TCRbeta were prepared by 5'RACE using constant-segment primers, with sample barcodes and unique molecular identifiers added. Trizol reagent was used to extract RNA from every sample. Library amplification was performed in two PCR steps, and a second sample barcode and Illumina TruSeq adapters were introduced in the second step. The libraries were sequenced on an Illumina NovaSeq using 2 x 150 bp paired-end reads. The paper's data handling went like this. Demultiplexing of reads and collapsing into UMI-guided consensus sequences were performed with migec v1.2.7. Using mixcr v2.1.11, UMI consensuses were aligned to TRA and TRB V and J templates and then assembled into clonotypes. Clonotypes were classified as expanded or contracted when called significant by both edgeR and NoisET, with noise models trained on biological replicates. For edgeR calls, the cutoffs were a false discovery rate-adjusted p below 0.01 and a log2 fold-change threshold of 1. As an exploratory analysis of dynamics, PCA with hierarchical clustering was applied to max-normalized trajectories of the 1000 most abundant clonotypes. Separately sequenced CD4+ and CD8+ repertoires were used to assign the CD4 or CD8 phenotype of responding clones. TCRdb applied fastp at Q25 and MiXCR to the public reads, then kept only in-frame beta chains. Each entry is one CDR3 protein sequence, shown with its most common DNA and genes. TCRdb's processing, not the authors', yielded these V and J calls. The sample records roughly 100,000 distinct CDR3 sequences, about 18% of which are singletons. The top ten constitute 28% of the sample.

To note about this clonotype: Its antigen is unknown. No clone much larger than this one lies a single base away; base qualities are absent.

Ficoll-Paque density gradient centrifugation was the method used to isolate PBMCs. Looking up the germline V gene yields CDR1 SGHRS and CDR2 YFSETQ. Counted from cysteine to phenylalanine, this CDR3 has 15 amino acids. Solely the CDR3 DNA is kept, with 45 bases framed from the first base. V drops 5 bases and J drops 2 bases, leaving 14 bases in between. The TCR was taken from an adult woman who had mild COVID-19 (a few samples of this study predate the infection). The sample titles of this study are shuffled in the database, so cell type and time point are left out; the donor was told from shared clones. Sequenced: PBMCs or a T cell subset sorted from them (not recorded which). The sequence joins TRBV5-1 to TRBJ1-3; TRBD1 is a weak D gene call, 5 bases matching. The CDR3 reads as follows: CASRETGDPGNTIYF. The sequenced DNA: TGCGCCAGCAGAGAAACGGGGGATCCTGGAAACACCATATATTTT.